This TCR beta chain was identified in a study of blood T cells in healthy people across ages (dated by TCRdb to between 2015 and 2016). With respect to the entire study: In model experiments, template switching captured roughly one uniquely barcoded TCR beta cDNA molecule for every two T cells. Donors of different ages were randomly distributed across sequencing lanes to avoid experimental bias. The study measured age-related changes in TCR beta repertoire diversity using deep sequencing normalized with unique cDNA molecular identifiers. Using the same blood draw, the study looked at two additional independent replicas of 1 million unique cDNA reads for two donors, one aged 18 to 30 and the other aged 80 or older. The donors were split into four age groups: young (average 16 years), middle-aged (about 40), aged (62) and long-lived (about 74).

Systemically healthy Caucasian individuals from Russia, 39 in total and aged roughly 6 to 90 years, were included as donors. Each donor gave ten milliliters of peripheral blood, collected into EDTA-treated Vacutainer tubes. Ficoll-Paque density-gradient centrifugation was used to isolate PBMCs, with at least 6.5 million obtained per sample. Trizol reagent was used to extract total RNA from the PBMCs, yielding at least 5.5 micrograms per sample. Naive CD45RAhigh/CD27high T cell percentages were measured by flow cytometry on a PBMC aliquot from every donor. The library was produced with 5' RACE. The instrument given in TCRdb is Illumina HiSeq 2500. A second about 7 to 11 cycle PCR used a sample-barcoded 5' primer and a J-beta primer mix. Each TCR beta cDNA molecule received a unique molecular identifier from a template-switch 5' adaptor carrying 12 random nucleotides. At least 2.5 million CDR3-containing paired-end reads were obtained from each sample. All of the RNA was converted into first-strand cDNA using the Mint cDNA synthesis kit, with a TRBC-specific oligonucleotide serving as the primer. Following uracil-DNA glycosylase treatment, a first 18-cycle PCR with universal primers M1SS and BC2_uni_R was performed on all cDNA. The authors processed their data as follows. Normalization of each sample was performed by random selection of 1 million high-quality reads, each carrying a distinct molecular identifier. Reads sharing molecular identifiers were discarded rather than binned into consensus sequences. MiTCR, with a Q25 quality threshold and the strictest error-elimination algorithm, was used for CDR3 identification, clonotype clustering and error correction. A nonparametric unseen species model with Euler transformation was used to estimate a lower bound on total TCR beta diversity. TCRdb reworked the public reads: Q25 trimming with fastp, MiXCR clone assembly, productive beta chains retained. Rows with a matching CDR3 protein are joined into one entry that keeps the most common DNA and genes. The V and J calls were not made by the authors but by TCRdb's processing. Here the sample has 720,000 or so distinct CDR3 sequences; over 40% occur a single time. Of the sample, approximately 29% falls within the top ten clones.

Of note for this clonotype: Its antigen has not been determined. No clone much larger than this one lies a single base away; base qualities are absent.

CDR1 SGHTA and CDR2 FQGTGA were looked up in the germline V gene. The CDR3 covers 16 residues, taking in both the cysteine and the phenylalanine. Just CDR3 DNA is preserved here, 48 bases in frame from base 1. Trimmed from V: 5 bases; trimmed from J: 5 bases; junction bases lacking a gene match: 9. What the work shows at the level of the full study, not this receptor alone: Observed TCR beta diversity per million T cells fell roughly linearly with age, and a significant reduction was already apparent by age about 43. Compared with the aged group, the long-lived group had more naive CD4+ T cells, fewer expanded clones and increased TCR diversity, a pattern suggesting age selection. The CMV infection status of donors was not known, potentially confounding age-related changes in expanded clonotypes. Total diversity estimates from one million sequenced T cells were considered lower bounds and underestimates. Bulk unsorted PBMC profiling prevented conclusive comparison of naive and antigen-experienced compartments. The percentage of naive T cells measured by flow cytometry correlated strongly with observed TCR beta diversity.

Material: blood. This sequence was found in an elderly man in good health. The rearranged segments are TRBV7-3 and TRBJ2-2; 9 bases in the junction line up with TRBD1. The CDR3 region has the sequence CASSETGTGMTGELFF. The nucleotide sequence is TGTGCCAGCAGCGAAACCGGGACAGGGATGACCGGGGAGCTGTTTTTT.